Listed below are T cell receptor beta chains from one sample, sequenced in a study of T cell repertoires in cytomegalovirus infection. From the reads, TCRdb called clonotypes with MiXCR, one entry per CDR3 protein. This table has around 200,000 distinct CDR3 sequences, about 18% appearing once. Sequences were obtained from CD8+ T cells from PBMCs. The receptors were gathered from a human donor in good health (CMV status not recorded). Some clones in this sample may be carry-over from other donors' samples. Each CDR3 is given with its conserved first and last residue. D genes are given only for firm matches. For some rows the clone size is stated as once, few or many, or as a class when expanded; others skip it.

TRBV25-1	-	-	TRBJ1-4	CASSALRGTNEKLFF	TGTGCCAGCTCGGCCCTCCGAGGGACTAATGAAAAACTGTTTTTT
TRBV18	-	TRBD1	TRBJ2-1	CASSPPTGMGYNEQFF	TGTGCCAGCTCACCGCCGACAGGGATGGGGTACAATGAGCAGTTCTTC
TRBV4-1	few	TRBD1	TRBJ2-7	CASSQAHSGTGHYEQYF	TGCGCCAGCAGCCAAGCCCATTCCGGGACAGGTCACTACGAGCAGTACTTC
TRBV28	-	TRBD1	TRBJ1-4	CASTPTGRWEKLFF	TGTGCCAGCACCCCGACAGGGCGATGGGAAAAACTGTTTTTT
TRBV7-8	few	-	TRBJ2-4	CASSSLEGTKNIQYF	TGTGCCAGCAGCTCCCTGGAGGGGACCAAAAACATTCAGTACTTC
TRBV7-2	-	TRBD1	TRBJ1-4	CASSPDRGGTNEKLFF	TGTGCCAGCAGCCCGGACAGGGGTGGCACTAATGAAAAACTGTTTTTT
TRBV6-5	few	-	TRBJ1-4	CASSSTGFLGEKLFF	TGTGCCAGCAGCTCAACGGGGTTCCTCGGGGAAAAACTGTTTTTT
TRBV4-2	few	-	TRBJ1-2	CASSIYRDDYGYTF	TGTGCCAGCAGCATATACAGGGATGACTATGGCTACACCTTC
TRBV29-1	few	-	TRBJ2-2	CSVGAALNTGELFF	TGCAGCGTTGGGGCAGCTTTGAACACCGGGGAGCTGTTTTTT
TRBV7-8	few	-	TRBJ1-5	CASSTGRDQPQHF	TGTGCCAGCAGCACCGGACGGGATCAGCCCCAGCATTTT
TRBV7-9	-	-	TRBJ1-1	CASTPEGHTEAFF	TGTGCCAGCACCCCCGAGGGGCATACTGAAGCTTTCTTT
TRBV12-3/TRBV12-4	-	-	TRBJ1-1	CASRTATVTEAFF	TGTGCCAGCAGGACCGCGACGGTTACTGAAGCTTTCTTT
TRBV12-3/TRBV12-4	few	-	TRBJ2-1	CASRQGANEQFF	TGTGCCAGCAGGCAAGGGGCCAATGAGCAGTTCTTC
TRBV30	-	TRBD1	TRBJ2-7	CAWSWTGNEQYF	TGTGCCTGGAGTTGGACAGGGAACGAGCAGTACTTC
TRBV7-2	few	TRBD1	TRBJ1-5	CASSSFAGTERGQPQHF	TGTGCCAGCAGCTCATTCGCCGGGACAGAAAGGGGTCAGCCCCAGCATTTT
TRBV15	few	-	TRBJ1-2	CATSSLDGYTF	TGTGCCACCAGCTCCCTTGATGGCTACACCTTC
TRBV7-9	-	-	TRBJ2-2	CASSIIGTKNTGELFF	TGTGCCAGCAGCATAATTGGGACAAAGAACACCGGGGAGCTGTTTTTT
TRBV2	-	-	TRBJ2-7	CASRGQPKYF	TGTGCCAGCAGAGGACAGCCGAAGTACTTC
TRBV4-3	-	-	TRBJ1-4	CASSQDYVEIRNEKLFF	TGCGCCAGCAGCCAAGATTACGTGGAGATCCGAAATGAAAAACTGTTTTTT
TRBV7-2	few	-	TRBJ1-2	CASSLPRLSDYGYTF	TGTGCCAGCAGCTTACCACGATTGTCGGACTATGGCTACACCTTC
TRBV6-2/TRBV6-3	-	-	TRBJ2-7	CASSPLTDSWSEQYF	TGTGCCAGCAGCCCACTGACGGACTCCTGGAGCGAGCAGTACTTC
TRBV12-3/TRBV12-4	-	-	TRBJ1-4	CASTRGGTGQDGEKLFF	TGTGCCAGCACCCGGGGAGGGACGGGGCAAGATGGTGAAAAACTGTTTTTT
TRBV5-1	few	TRBD1	TRBJ2-7	CASSLDGRGQGEQYF	TGCGCCAGCAGCTTGGATGGCAGGGGGCAAGGCGAGCAGTACTTC
TRBV7-2	-	-	TRBJ1-1	CASSLGARGKDTEAFF	TGTGCCAGCAGCTTAGGGGCACGGGGTAAGGACACTGAAGCTTTCTTT
TRBV6-2/TRBV6-3	-	-	TRBJ2-7	CASADSGSYEQYF	TGTGCCAGCGCGGACTCGGGGTCATACGAGCAGTACTTC
TRBV7-2	-	TRBD2	TRBJ2-3	CASSLNLAGAGDTQYF	TGTGCCAGCAGCCTGAATCTAGCGGGGGCCGGAGATACGCAGTATTTT
TRBV13	few	-	TRBJ1-4	CASSSGTTTNEKLFF	TGTGCCAGCAGCTCGGGGACAACAACTAATGAAAAACTGTTTTTT
TRBV7-2	-	-	TRBJ1-6	CASSLSGPSSYNSPLHF	TGTGCCAGCAGCTTAAGCGGTCCAAGCTCCTATAATTCACCCCTCCACTTT
TRBV28	few	-	TRBJ2-5	CASSKAHSNQETQYF	TGTGCCAGCAGTAAGGCGCACTCAAACCAAGAGACCCAGTACTTC
TRBV29-1	few	-	TRBJ2-7	CSVFHSYEQYF	TGCAGCGTTTTCCACAGCTACGAGCAGTACTTC